This section outlines one T cell receptor (beta chain) sequence together with its context. What it recognizes is unknown. Looked up from germline, CDR1 is MNHEY and CDR2 is SVGAGI. This CDR3 has 15 residues. This sample was taken from a study of cytomegalovirus exposure and HLA in healthy donors. Overall study results and limits: Of the V segments, some could not be distinguished, including TRBV6-2 and TRBV6-3, and were excluded. An analysis done earlier found most TCR beta V segments productive about 87% or about 30% of the time. Evidence from a later analysis indicated that most CMV-associated TCR beta chains looked HLA-restricted.

PCR involved 60 Vbeta and 13 Jbeta primers. The protocol was immunoSEQ multiplex PCR, while the TCRdb copy is restricted to in-frame clones and leaves out a portion. The data show about 140,000 clones, 75% to 80% seen once. The sample was PBMCs. This sequence joins TRBV6-5 and TRBJ2-5, with D unresolved. The J call is in doubt because the DNA end fits TRBJ2-7 better. The receptor was derived from a female donor in good health and CMV-seronegative. The CDR3 DNA follows: TGTGCCAGCAGTTACTCGAGCGCGGAGACCTACGAGCAGTACTTC. Its translation is CASSYSSAETYEQYF.